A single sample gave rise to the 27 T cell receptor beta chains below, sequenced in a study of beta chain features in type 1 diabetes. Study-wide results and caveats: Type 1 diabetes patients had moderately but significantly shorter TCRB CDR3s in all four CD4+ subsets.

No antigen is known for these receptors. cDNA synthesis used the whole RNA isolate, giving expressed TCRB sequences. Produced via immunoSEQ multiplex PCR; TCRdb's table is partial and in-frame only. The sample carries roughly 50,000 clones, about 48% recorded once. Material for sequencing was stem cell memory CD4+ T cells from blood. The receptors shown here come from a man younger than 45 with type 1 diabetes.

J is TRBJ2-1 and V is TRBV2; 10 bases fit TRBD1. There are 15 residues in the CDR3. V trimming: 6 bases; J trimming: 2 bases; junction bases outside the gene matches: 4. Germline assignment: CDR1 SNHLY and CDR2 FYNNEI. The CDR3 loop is CASRGQGRTYNEQFF. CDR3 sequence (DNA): TGTGCCAGCAGGGGACAGGGGCGCACCTACAATGAGCAGTTCTTC.

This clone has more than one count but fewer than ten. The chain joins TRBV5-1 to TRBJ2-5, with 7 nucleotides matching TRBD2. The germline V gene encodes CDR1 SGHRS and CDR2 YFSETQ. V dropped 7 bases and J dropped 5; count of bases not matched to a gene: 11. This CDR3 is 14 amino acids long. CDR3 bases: TGCGCCAGCTCCTTCCAAGCGGGATACGAGACCCAGTACTTC. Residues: CASSFQAGYETQYF. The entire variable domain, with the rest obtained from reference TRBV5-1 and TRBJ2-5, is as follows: KAGVTQTPRYLIKTRGQQVTLSCSPISGHRSVSWYQQTPGQGLQFLFEYFSETQRNKGNFPGRFSGRQFSNSRSEMNVSTLELGDSALYLCASSFQAGYETQYFGPGTRLLVL.

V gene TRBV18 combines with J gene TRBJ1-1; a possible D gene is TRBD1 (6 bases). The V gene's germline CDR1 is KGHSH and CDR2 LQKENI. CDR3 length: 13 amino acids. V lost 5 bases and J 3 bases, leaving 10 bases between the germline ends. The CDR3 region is CASSSHRDTEAFF. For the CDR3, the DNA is TGTGCCAGCTCATCCCACAGGGACACTGAAGCTTTCTTT.

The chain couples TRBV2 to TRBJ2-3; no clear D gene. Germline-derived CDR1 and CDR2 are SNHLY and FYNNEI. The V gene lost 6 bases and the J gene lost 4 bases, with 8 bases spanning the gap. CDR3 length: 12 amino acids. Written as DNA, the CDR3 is TGTGCCAGCAGCGTAGTCTCAGATACGCAGTATTTT. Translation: CASSVVSDTQYF.

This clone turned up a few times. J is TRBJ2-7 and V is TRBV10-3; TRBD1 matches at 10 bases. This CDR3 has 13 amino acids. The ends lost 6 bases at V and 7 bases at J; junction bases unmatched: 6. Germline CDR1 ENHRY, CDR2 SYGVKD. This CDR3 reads CAIRRQGAREQYF. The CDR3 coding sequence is TGTGCCATCAGAAGACAGGGGGCGAGGGAGCAGTACTTC.

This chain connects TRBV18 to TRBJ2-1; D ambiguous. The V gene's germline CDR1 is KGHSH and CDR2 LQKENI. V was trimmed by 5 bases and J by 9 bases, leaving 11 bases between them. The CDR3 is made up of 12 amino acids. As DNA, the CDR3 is TGTGCCAGCTCAGCCCGTAGGAGTGAGCAGTTCTTC. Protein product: CASSARRSEQFF.

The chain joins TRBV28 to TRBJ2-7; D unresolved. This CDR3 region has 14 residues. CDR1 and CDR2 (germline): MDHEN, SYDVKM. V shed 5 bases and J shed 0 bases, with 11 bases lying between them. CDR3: CASSRHTDSYEQYF. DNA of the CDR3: TGTGCCAGCAGTCGTCACACAGACTCCTACGAGCAGTACTTC.

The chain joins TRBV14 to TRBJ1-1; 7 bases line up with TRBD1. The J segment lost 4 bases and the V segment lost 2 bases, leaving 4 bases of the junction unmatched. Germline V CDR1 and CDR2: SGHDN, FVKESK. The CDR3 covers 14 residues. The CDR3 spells CASSQSNRGTEAFF. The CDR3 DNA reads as TGTGCCAGCAGCCAAAGTAACAGGGGCACTGAAGCTTTCTTT. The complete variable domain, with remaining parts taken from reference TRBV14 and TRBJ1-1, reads EAGVTQFPSHSVIEKGQTVTLRCDPISGHDNLYWYRRVMGKEIKFLLHFVKESKQDESGMPNNRFLAERTGGTYSTLKVQPAELEDSGVYFCASSQSNRGTEAFFGQGTRLTVV.

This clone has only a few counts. CDR3 in amino acids: CASSHRDTSFFYEQYF. CDR3 nucleotide sequence: TGTGCCAGTAGTCATCGGGACACCTCTTTTTTTTACGAGCAGTACTTC. The chain is built from TRBV19 and TRBJ2-7; D might be TRBD1 (6 bases). The CDR3 runs 16 residues. Germline CDR1 reads LNHDA; CDR2 reads SQIVND (reference sequence). The germline V and J ends were trimmed by 5 bases and 4 bases, with 21 bases remaining between them.

The CDR3 DNA reads as TGTGCCAGCTCACTTGGACAGGGTCGAGGGGAGACCCAGTACTTC. Its protein product is CASSLGQGRGETQYF. V usage is TRBV18 and J usage is TRBJ2-5; 8 bases align to TRBD1. V lost 4 bases and J lost 5; bases outside the gene matches: 9. The CDR3 is made up of 15 amino acids. CDR1 is KGHSH, CDR2 LQKENI, per germline.

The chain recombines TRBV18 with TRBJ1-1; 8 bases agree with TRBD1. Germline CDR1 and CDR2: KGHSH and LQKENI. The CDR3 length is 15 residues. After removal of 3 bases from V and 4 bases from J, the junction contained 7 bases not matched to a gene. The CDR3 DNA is TGTGCCAGCTCACCTATTACAGGGGGAGGCACTGAAGCTTTCTTT. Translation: CASSPITGGGTEAFF.

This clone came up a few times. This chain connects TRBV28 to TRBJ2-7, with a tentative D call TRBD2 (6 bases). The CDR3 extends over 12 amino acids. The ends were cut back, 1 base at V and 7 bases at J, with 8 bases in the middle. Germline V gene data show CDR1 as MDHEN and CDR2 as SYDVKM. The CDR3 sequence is CASSLSAGEQYF. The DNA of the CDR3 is TGTGCCAGCAGTTTATCGGCGGGAGAGCAGTACTTC.

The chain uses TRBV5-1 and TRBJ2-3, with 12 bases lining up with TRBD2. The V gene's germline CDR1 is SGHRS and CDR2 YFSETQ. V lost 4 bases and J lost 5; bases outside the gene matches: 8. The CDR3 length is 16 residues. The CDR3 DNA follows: TGCGCCAGCAGCCCTCTAGCGGGAGGGCCTGGAGATACGCAGTATTTT. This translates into CASSPLAGGPGDTQYF.

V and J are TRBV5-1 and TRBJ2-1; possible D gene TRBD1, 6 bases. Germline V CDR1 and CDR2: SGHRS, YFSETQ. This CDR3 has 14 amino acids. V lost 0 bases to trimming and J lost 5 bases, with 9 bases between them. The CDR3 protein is CASSLDRADNEQFF. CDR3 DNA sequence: TGCGCCAGCAGCTTGGACAGGGCGGACAATGAGCAGTTCTTC. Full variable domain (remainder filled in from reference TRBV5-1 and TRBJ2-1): KAGVTQTPRYLIKTRGQQVTLSCSPISGHRSVSWYQQTPGQGLQFLFEYFSETQRNKGNFPGRFSGRQFSNSRSEMNVSTLELGDSALYLCASSLDRADNEQFFGPGTRLTVL.

The CDR3 DNA is TGCGCCAGCAGCCAAGACGAGGGACAGGGGCGGCCCCAGCATTTT. This gives the protein CASSQDEGQGRPQHF. The V gene is TRBV4-3, the J gene TRBJ1-5; 10 bases fit TRBD1. Germline V gene data show CDR1 as LGHNA and CDR2 as YSLEER. The CDR3 contains 15 residues. The ends lost 0 bases at V and 9 bases at J; junction bases unmatched: 5.

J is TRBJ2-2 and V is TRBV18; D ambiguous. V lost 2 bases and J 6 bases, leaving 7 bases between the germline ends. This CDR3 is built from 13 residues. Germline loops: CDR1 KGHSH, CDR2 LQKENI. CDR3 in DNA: TGTGCCAGCTCACCAATCCTCCCCGGGGAGCTGTTTTTT. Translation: CASSPILPGELFF.

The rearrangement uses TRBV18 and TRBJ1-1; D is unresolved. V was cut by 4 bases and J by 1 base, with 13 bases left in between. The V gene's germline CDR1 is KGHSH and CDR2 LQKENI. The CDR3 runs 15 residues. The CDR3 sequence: CASSLSSVKNTEAFF. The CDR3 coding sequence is TGTGCCAGCTCACTTTCGTCCGTAAAGAACACTGAAGCTTTCTTT.

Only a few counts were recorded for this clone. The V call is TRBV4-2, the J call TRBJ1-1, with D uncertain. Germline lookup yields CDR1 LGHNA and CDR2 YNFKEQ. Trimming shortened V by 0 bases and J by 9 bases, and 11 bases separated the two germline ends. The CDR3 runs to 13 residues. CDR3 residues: CASSQDFSQKAFF. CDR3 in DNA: TGTGCCAGCAGCCAAGATTTCTCCCAGAAAGCTTTCTTT.

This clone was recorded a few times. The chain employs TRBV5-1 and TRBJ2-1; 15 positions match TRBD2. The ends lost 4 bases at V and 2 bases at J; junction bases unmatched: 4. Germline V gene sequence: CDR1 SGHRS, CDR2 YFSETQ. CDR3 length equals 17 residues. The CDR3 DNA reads TGCGCCAGCAGCCAGGGACTAGCGGGAGGACCCTACAATGAGCAGTTCTTC. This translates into CASSQGLAGGPYNEQFF.

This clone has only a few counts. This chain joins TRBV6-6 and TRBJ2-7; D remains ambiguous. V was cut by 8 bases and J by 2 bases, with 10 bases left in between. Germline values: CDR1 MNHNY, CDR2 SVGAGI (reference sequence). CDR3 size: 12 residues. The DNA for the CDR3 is TGTGCCAGCCTCTCTGTAGCCTACGAGCAGTACTTC. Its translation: CASLSVAYEQYF.

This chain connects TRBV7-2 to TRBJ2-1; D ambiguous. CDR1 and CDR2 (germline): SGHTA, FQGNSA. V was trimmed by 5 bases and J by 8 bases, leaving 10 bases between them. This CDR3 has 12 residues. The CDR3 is CASSHYSDEQFF. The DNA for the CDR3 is TGTGCCAGCAGCCACTATTCCGATGAGCAGTTCTTC.

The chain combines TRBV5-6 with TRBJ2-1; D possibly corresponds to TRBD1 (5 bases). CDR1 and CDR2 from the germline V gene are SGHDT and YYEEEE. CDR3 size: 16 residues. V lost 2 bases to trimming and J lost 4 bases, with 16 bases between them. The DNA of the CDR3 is TGTGCCAGCAGCTTCCGCCGGACAATGATATACAATGAGCAGTTCTTC. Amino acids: CASSFRRTMIYNEQFF. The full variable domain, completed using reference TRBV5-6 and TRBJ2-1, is DAGVTQSPTHLIKTRGQQVTLRCSPKSGHDTVSWYQQALGQGPQFIFQYYEEEERQRGNFPDRFSGHQFPNYSSELNVNALLLGDSALYLCASSFRRTMIYNEQFFGPGTRLTVL.

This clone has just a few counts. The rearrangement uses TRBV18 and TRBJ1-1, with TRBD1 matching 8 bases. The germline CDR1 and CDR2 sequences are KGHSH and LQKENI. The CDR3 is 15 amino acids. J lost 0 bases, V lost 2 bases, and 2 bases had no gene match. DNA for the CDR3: TGTGCCAGCTCACCAGGACAGGGAATGAACACTGAAGCTTTCTTT. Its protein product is CASSPGQGMNTEAFF.

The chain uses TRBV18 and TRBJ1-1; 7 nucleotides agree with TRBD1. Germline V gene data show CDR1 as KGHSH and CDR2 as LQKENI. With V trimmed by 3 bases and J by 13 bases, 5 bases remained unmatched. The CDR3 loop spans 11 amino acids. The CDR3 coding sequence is TGTGCCAGCTCACCGGGACAGCTAAATTTCTTT. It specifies CASSPGQLNFF. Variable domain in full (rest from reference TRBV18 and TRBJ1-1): NAGVMQNPRHLVRRRGQEARLRCSPMKGHSHVYWYRQLPEEGLKFMVYLQKENIIDESGMPKERFSAEFPKEGPSILRIQQVVRGDSAAYFCASSPGQLNFFGQGTRLTVV.

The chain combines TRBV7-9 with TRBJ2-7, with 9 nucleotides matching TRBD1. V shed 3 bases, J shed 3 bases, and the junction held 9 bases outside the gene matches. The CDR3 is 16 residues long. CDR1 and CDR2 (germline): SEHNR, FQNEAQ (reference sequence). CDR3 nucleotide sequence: TGTGCCAGCAGCTTTCAACCGGGACAGGGAAACTACGAGCAGTACTTC. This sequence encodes CASSFQPGQGNYEQYF.

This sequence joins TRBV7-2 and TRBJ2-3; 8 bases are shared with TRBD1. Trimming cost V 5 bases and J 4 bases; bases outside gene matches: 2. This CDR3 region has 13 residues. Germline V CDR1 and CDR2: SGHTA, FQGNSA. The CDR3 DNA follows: TGTGCCAGCAGCCCGACAGGGGCAGATACGCAGTATTTT. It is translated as CASSPTGADTQYF.

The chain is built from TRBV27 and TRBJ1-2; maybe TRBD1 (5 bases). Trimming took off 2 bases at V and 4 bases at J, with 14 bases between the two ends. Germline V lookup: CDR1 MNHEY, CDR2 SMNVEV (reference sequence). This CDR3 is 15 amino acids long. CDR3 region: CASSLVAGRFYGYTF. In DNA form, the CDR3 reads TGTGCCAGCAGTTTAGTGGCAGGGAGGTTCTATGGCTACACCTTC.